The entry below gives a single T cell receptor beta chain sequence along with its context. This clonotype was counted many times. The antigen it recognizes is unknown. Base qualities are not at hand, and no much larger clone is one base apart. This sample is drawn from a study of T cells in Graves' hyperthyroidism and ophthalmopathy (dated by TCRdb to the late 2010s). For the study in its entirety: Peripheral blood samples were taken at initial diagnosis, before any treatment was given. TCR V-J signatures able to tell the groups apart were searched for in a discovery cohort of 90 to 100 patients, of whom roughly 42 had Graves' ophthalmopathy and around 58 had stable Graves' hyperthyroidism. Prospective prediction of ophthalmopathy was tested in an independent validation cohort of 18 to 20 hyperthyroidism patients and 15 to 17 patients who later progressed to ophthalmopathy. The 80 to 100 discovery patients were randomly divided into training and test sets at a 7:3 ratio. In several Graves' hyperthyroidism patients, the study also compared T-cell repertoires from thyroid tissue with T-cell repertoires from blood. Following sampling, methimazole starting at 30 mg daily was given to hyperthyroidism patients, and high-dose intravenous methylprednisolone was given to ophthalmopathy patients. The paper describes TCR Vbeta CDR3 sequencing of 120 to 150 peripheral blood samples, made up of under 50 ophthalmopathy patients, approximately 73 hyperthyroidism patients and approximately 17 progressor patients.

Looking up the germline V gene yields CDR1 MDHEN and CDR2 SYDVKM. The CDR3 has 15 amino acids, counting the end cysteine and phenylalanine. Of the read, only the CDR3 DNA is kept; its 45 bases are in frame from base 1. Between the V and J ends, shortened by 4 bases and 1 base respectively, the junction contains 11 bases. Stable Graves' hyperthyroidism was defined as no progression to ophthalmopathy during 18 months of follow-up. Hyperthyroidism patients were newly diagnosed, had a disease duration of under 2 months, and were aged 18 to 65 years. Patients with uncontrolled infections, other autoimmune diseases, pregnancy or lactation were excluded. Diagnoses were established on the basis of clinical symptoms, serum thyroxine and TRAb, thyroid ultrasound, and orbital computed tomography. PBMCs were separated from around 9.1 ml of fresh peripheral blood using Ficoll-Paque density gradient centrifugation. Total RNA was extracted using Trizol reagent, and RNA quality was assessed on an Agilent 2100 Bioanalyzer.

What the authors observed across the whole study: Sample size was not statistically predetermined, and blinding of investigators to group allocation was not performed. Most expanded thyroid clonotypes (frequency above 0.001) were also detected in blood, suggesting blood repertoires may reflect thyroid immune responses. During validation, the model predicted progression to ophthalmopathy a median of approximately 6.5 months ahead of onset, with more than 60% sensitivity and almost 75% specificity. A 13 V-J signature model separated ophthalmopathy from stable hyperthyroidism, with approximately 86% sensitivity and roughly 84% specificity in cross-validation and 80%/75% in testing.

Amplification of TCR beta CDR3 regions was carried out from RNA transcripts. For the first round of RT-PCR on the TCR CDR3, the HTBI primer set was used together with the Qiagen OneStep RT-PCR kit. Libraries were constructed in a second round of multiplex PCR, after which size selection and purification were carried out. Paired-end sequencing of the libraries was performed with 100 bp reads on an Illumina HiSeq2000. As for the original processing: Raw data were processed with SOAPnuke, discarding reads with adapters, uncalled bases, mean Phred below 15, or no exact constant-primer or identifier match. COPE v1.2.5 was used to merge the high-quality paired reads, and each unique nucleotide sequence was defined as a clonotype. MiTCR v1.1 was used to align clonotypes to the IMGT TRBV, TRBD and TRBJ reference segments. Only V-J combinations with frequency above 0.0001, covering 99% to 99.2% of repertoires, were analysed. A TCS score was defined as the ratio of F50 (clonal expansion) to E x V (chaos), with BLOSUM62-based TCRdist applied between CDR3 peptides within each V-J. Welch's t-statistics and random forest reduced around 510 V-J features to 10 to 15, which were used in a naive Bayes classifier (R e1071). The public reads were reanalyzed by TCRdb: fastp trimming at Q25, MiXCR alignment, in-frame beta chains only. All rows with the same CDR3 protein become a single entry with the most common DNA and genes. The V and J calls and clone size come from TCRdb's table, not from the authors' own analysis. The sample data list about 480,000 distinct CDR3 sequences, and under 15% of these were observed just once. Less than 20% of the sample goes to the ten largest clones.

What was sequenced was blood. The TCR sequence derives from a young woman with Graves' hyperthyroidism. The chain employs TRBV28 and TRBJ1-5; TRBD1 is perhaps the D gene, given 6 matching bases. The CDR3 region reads CASSYGGASNQPQHF. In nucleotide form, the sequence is TGTGCCAGCAGTTATGGGGGGGCAAGCAATCAGCCCCAGCATTTT. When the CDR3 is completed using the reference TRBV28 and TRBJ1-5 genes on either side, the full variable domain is DVKVTQSSRYLVKRTGEKVFLECVQDMDHENMFWYRQDPGLGLRLIYFSYDVKMKEKGDIPEGYSVSREKKERFSLILESASTNQTSMYLCASSYGGASNQPQHFGDGTRLSIL.